This T cell receptor beta chain was retrieved from a study of persistence of HIV-infected CD4 T cells. Across the whole study: Donors were ART-treated; their CMV- and Gag-responding CD4+ T cells were isolated.

Concerning this clone: Antigen specificity is unknown.

Cells were stimulated with overlapping HIV-1 Gag 15-mer peptides. CD40L/CD69 double-negative CD45RO-high memory CD4+ T cells were collected. The immunoSEQ assay was version 4, run in survey mode. Each sample used up to 1 ug genomic DNA diluted to roughly 10 ng/uL. TCRdb's table, derived via immunoSEQ multiplex PCR, lists solely in-frame clones and lacks some. The sample has 35,000 to 45,000 clones; more than 70% are singletons. Overall study findings and caveats: TCR oligoclonality correlated with proviral oligoclonality in the same sorted populations. Degenerate expanded CDR3beta sequences were enriched among CMV- and Gag-responding cells.

The sequenced sample was cultured CD4+ T cells from PBMCs, obtained from a patient who received antiretroviral therapy. The clonotype originates from an adult with HIV. The donor label of this sample is uncertain.

The CDR3 bases are TGTGCCAGTAGTATAGGAACGGGGACCAAAAACATTCAGTACTTC. Protein sequence: CASSIGTGTKNIQYF. The chain employs TRBV19 and TRBJ2-4, with D possibly TRBD2 on 5 matching bases. V shed 1 base and J shed 2 bases, with 9 bases lying between them. The V gene's germline CDR1 is LNHDA and CDR2 SQIVND (reference sequence). The CDR3 loop spans 15 amino acids. Full variable domain (missing parts from reference TRBV19 and TRBJ2-4): DGGITQSPKYLFRKEGQNVTLSCEQNLNHDAMYWYRQDPGQGLRLIYYSQIVNDFQKGDIAEGYSVSREKKESFPLTVTSAQKNPTAFYLCASSIGTGTKNIQYFGAGTRLSVL.